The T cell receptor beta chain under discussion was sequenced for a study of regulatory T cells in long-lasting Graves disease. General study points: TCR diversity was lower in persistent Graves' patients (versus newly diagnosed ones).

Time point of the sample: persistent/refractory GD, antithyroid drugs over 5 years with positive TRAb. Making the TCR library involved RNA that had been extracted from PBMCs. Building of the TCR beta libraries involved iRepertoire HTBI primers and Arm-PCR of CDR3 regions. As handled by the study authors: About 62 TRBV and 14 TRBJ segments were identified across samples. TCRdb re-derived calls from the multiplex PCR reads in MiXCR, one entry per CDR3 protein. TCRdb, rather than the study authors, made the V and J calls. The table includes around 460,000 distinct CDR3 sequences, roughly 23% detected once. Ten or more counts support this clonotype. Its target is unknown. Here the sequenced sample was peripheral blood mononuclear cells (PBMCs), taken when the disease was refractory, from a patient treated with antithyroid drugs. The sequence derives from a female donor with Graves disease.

CDR3 loop: CASKSQGHGYTF. CDR3 sequence (DNA): TGTGCCAGCAAATCTCAGGGGCATGGCTACACCTTC. The gene calls are TRBV28 and TRBJ1-2; maybe TRBD1 (6 bases). The V gene lost 7 bases and the J gene lost 6 bases, with 12 bases spanning the gap. The CDR3 extends over 12 amino acids. Germline lookup yields CDR1 MDHEN and CDR2 SYDVKM.